This TCR beta chain is drawn from a study of cytomegalovirus exposure and HLA in healthy donors. Study-level results: Whilst most TCR sequences proved rare, a subset of public TCRs occurred across many donors. Reports state that TCR beta sequences accurately predicted most subjects' HLA-A and HLA-B alleles. Apparent HLA restriction characterized most CMV-associated TCR beta chains in a later analysis.

The PCR used 60 Vbeta and 13 Jbeta primers. TCRdb's copy holds only in-frame clones and misses some; the assay was immunoSEQ multiplex PCR. Of 100,000 or so clones in the sample, roughly 80% were seen once. A word on this clone: As yet, its antigen is unknown.

The V and J ends lost 6 bases and 5 bases respectively, with 7 bases between them. The germline V gene has CDR1 MDHEN and CDR2 SYDVKM. The CDR3 runs to 12 residues. The V and J genes are TRBV28 and TRBJ2-2, with no clear D. The sequencing sample was made of PBMCs. The source of this sequence is a man between 18 and 29 years old in good health and CMV-seronegative. The CDR3 reads CASRLLTGELFF. CDR3 coding DNA: TGTGCCAGCAGACTACTTACCGGGGAGCTGTTTTTT.